The rows below give T cell receptor beta chains drawn from one sample of a study of human T cells and chemical hapten exposure. One entry per CDR3 protein results from TCRdb running MiXCR on the RACE reads. The sample includes 95,000 to 150,000 distinct CDR3 sequences, 11% of them seen just once. Sequencing was performed on whole blood, taken in connection with sensitization to the hapten diphenylcyclopropenone (DPC). Receptors were obtained from a woman aged 45-65 years with alopecia areata. Some clones in this sample may be carry-over from other donors' samples. Both conserved end residues are part of each CDR3. Fields, in order: D gene, J gene, clone size, V gene, CDR3 DNA, CDR3 protein. A D gene is named only where the DNA matches it firmly. Clone size is stated in some rows and not others, as once, few, many or a class when expanded.

.	TRBJ1-3	many	TRBV18	TGTGCCAGCTCACCGCCTGGTTTAGAGGTGAACACCATATATTTT	CASSPPGLEVNTIYF
.	TRBJ2-7	many	TRBV20-1	TGCAGTGCCCAAGCGGGTTCCTCCTACGAGCAGTACTTC	CSAQAGSSYEQYF
.	TRBJ2-7	many	TRBV5-1	TGCGCCAGCAGCTTGTCCCGGGACGCCTACGAGCAGTACTTC	CASSLSRDAYEQYF
.	TRBJ2-7	.	TRBV7-8	TGTGCCAGCAGCTTAGACTCTACCTACGAGCAGTACTTC	CASSLDSTYEQYF
TRBD2	TRBJ2-1	many	TRBV20-1	TGCAACCCACTAGCGGGGGACTACAATGAGCAGTTCTTC	CNPLAGDYNEQFF
.	TRBJ1-2	few	TRBV12-3/TRBV12-4	TGTGCCAGCAGTTTAGAGAGTCCCGCGGCTATTAACTATGGCTACACCTTC	CASSLESPAAINYGYTF
TRBD2	TRBJ2-5	.	TRBV20-1	TGCAGTGCGACGGGACTAGCTCAAGAGACCCAGTACTTC	CSATGLAQETQYF
.	TRBJ1-1	few	TRBV20-1	TGCAGTGCTCGTACAGGCGGATCGAACACTGAAGCTTTCTTT	CSARTGGSNTEAFF
.	TRBJ1-6	few	TRBV30	TGTGCCTGGAGTGGTATCAATTCACCCCTCCACTTT	CAWSGINSPLHF
.	TRBJ2-1	many	TRBV9	TGTGCCAGCAGCTTGACAGGAGACTCCTACAATGAGCAGTTCTTC	CASSLTGDSYNEQFF
.	TRBJ1-2	.	TRBV4-3	TGCGCCAGCAGCCAAGATGGGGGGGCGCAGGGCTACACCTTC	CASSQDGGAQGYTF